These 8 T cell receptor beta chains were sequenced from one sample in a study of tumor-infiltrating lymphocytes in oesophageal squamous cell carcinoma. TCRdb called the PCR reads again in MiXCR, with one record for every CDR3 protein. The data contain some 22,000 distinct CDR3 sequences, about 34% of them singletons. The sample comprised esophageal tumor tissue. All receptors derive from a male donor with esophageal squamous cell carcinoma.

In its sample, this clonotype was seen many times. The gene calls are TRBV6-2 or TRBV6-3 and TRBJ2-3; 11 nucleotides agree with TRBD2. Germline V gene data show CDR1 as MNHEY and CDR2 as SVGEGT. The CDR3 is made up of 14 amino acids. With 7 bases clipped from V and 6 bases from J, the junction kept 6 bases outside the gene matches. Written as DNA, the CDR3 is TGTGCCAGCAAAGGAGGACTAGCGGGTGATACGCAGTATTTT. Protein product: CASKGGLAGDTQYF.

This clonotype has ten or more counts. The gene calls are TRBV9 and TRBJ1-1; no firm D call. The germline CDR1 and CDR2 sequences are SGDLS and YYNGEE. The V end lost 0 bases, the J end lost 4 bases, and 10 bases lay between the germline ends. The CDR3 totals 14 residues. This CDR3 is CASSVGGWGTEAFF. The CDR3 DNA is TGTGCCAGCAGCGTAGGAGGGTGGGGCACTGAAGCTTTCTTT.

The chain joins TRBV7-2 to TRBJ2-3, with TRBD2 matching 8 bases. Germline CDR1 reads SGHTA; CDR2 reads FQGNSA. The CDR3 is 15 amino acids. Unmatched junction bases numbered 3, after V lost 3 bases and J lost 1 base. This CDR3 is CASSFTSGRTDTQYF. CDR3 DNA sequence: TGTGCCAGCAGCTTCACTAGCGGACGCACAGATACGCAGTATTTT.

The chain is built from TRBV6-6 and TRBJ1-6; 8 bases match TRBD1. Germline CDR1 is MNHNY and CDR2 is SVGAGI (reference sequence). V shed 6 bases, J shed 6 bases, and the junction held 1 base outside the gene matches. This CDR3 contains 13 residues. The CDR3 region has the DNA TGTGCCAGCAGGGACAGGGTTAATTCACCCCTCCACTTT. This gives the protein CASRDRVNSPLHF.

The chain recombines TRBV7-6 with TRBJ2-3, with 9 bases aligning to TRBD1. Germline V gene lookup returns CDR1 SGHVS and CDR2 FNYEAQ. The ends lost 2 bases at V and 2 bases at J; junction bases unmatched: 8. CDR3 size: 17 residues. For the CDR3, the DNA is TGTGCCAGCAGCTTAACTTCCGGGACAGGGCACACAGATACGCAGTATTTT. This codes for CASSLTSGTGHTDTQYF.

This clonotype appeared many times. At one of its ends the junction is not consistent with the germline gene, which may arise from a read error. The chain combines TRBV2 with TRBJ2-6; 7 bases match TRBD1. There are 14 residues in the CDR3. Germline V gene sequence: CDR1 SNHLY, CDR2 FYNNEI. In nucleotides, the CDR3 is TGTGCCAGCAGGATGACAGGGCGGAATTCACCCCTCCACTTC. Its protein is CASRMTGRNSPLHF. Combining the CDR3 with reference TRBV2 and TRBJ2-6 gives the whole variable domain EPEVTQTPSHQVTQMGQEVILRCVPISNHLYFYWYRQILGQKVEFLVSFYNNEISEKSEIFDDQFSVERPDGSNFTLKIRSTKLEDSAMYFCASRMTGRNSPLHFGAGSRLTVL.

This clonotype was observed once. V is TRBV6-5 and J is TRBJ2-1; D not resolved. The CDR3 runs 13 residues. Trimming shortened V by 0 bases and J by 7 bases, and 7 bases separated the two germline ends. CDR1 is MNHEY and CDR2 is SVGAGI in the germline V gene. The CDR3 spells CASSYSIKNEQFF. The CDR3, as DNA: TGTGCCAGCAGTTACTCGATCAAAAATGAGCAGTTCTTC.

This clonotype has a count of ten or more. The chain joins TRBV6-2 or TRBV6-3 to TRBJ2-3; D is perhaps TRBD2 (6 bases). V was trimmed by 6 bases and J by 1 base, leaving 23 bases between them. Per germline, CDR1 MNHEY and CDR2 SVGEGT. This CDR3 region has 18 residues. The CDR3 here is CASSPDYGTRGGTDTQYF. In nucleotides, the CDR3 is TGTGCCAGCAGCCCTGACTACGGGACTCGTGGCGGCACAGATACGCAGTATTTT.